The 29 T cell receptor beta chains presented below share a single source sample, sequenced in a study of cytomegalovirus exposure and HLA in healthy donors. A multiplex PCR was run with 60 Vbeta primers and 13 Jbeta primers. The protocol was immunoSEQ multiplex PCR, while the TCRdb copy is restricted to in-frame clones and leaves out a portion. The data contain some 140,000 clones, roughly 80% of them singletons. Material for sequencing was PBMCs. The receptor source for this set is a man aged 35-49 years in good health and CMV-seronegative.

The V gene is TRBV28, the J gene TRBJ1-2, with D tentatively TRBD1 (5 bases). V lost 6 bases, J lost 5 bases, and 13 bases lay in between. The CDR3 consists of 13 residues. The germline V gene has CDR1 MDHEN and CDR2 SYDVKM. The CDR3 region has the DNA TGTGCCAGCAGCCCGGGGGGAGGGTATGGCTACACCTTC. It encodes CASSPGGGYGYTF.

This chain uses TRBV10-3 with TRBJ2-5; TRBD1 matches 9 bases. Per the germline V gene, CDR1 is ENHRY and CDR2 is SYGVKD. The V gene end was trimmed by 3 bases and the J gene end by 4 bases; junction bases not matched to a gene: 3. The CDR3 is 14 amino acids. The CDR3 sequence is CAISDGTGLETQYF. CDR3 DNA: TGTGCCATCAGTGACGGGACAGGGCTAGAGACCCAGTACTTC.

The chain employs TRBV5-1 and TRBJ2-7, with TRBD1 matching 7 bases. Germline CDR1 is SGHRS and CDR2 is YFSETQ. The CDR3 is 14 amino acids. The junction had 8 bases not matched to a gene; V was cut back by 5 bases and J by 3 bases. CDR3 sequence (DNA): TGCGCCAGCAGTGATGACAGGGCTCTCTACGAGCAGTACTTC. It translates to CASSDDRALYEQYF.

The chain links TRBV4-1 to TRBJ2-5; a possible D gene is TRBD2 (6 bases). The germline gives CDR1 MGHRA, CDR2 YSYEKL. Trimming shortened V by 4 bases and J by 5 bases, and 17 bases separated the two germline ends. This CDR3 has 15 amino acids. The CDR3 loop is CASSPVRPRGETQYF. Written as DNA, the CDR3 is TGCGCCAGCAGCCCCGTGAGGCCCCGGGGGGAGACCCAGTACTTC.

J is TRBJ1-2 and V is TRBV5-6; D remains ambiguous. V was shortened by 0 bases and J by 2 bases, with 5 bases between the two germline ends. The germline gives CDR1 SGHDT, CDR2 YYEEEE. The CDR3 length is 13 residues. The CDR3 bases are TGTGCCAGCAGCTTGGCAGGCAACTATGGCTACACCTTC. It encodes CASSLAGNYGYTF. The complete variable domain, with remaining parts taken from reference TRBV5-6 and TRBJ1-2, reads DAGVTQSPTHLIKTRGQQVTLRCSPKSGHDTVSWYQQALGQGPQFIFQYYEEEERQRGNFPDRFSGHQFPNYSSELNVNALLLGDSALYLCASSLAGNYGYTFGSGTRLTVV.

The chain recombines TRBV2 with TRBJ1-5; D possibly corresponds to TRBD1 (6 bases). CDR3 length: 14 residues. CDR1 and CDR2 (germline): SNHLY, FYNNEI. The V end lost 5 bases, the J end lost 6 bases, and 14 bases lay between the germline ends. The CDR3 bases are TGTGCCAGCAGTCGGGACATGAATACTCAGCCCCAGCATTTT. Translating it yields CASSRDMNTQPQHF.

This chain links TRBV12-5 with TRBJ2-5; TRBD1 is a possible D gene (6 bases). The V end lost 3 bases, the J end lost 3 bases, and 8 bases lay between the germline ends. The CDR3 consists of 13 residues. Germline CDR1 is LGHNT and CDR2 is FRNRAP. CDR3 in DNA: TGTGCTAGTGGTTTAGGGGGAAAAGAGACCCAGTACTTC. Protein: CASGLGGKETQYF.

The J gene is TRBJ2-7, the V gene TRBV5-1; 8 bases are a match to TRBD1. Trimming cost V 0 bases and J 2 bases; bases outside gene matches: 1. Germline V gene data show CDR1 as SGHRS and CDR2 as YFSETQ. There are 14 residues in the CDR3. CDR3 in amino acids: CASSLGQGPYEQYF. The CDR3 region has the DNA TGCGCCAGCAGCTTGGGACAGGGGCCCTACGAGCAGTACTTC.

The V and J genes are TRBV4-3 and TRBJ1-4, with no clear D. Trimming removed 0 bases at V and 0 bases at J, with 5 bases between. From germline, CDR1 is LGHNA and CDR2 YSLEER. This CDR3 region has 15 residues. CDR3 bases: TGCGCCAGCAGCCAAGACAGGTCAACTAATGAAAAACTGTTTTTT. Its translation: CASSQDRSTNEKLFF.

The J gene is TRBJ2-3, the V gene TRBV7-3; TRBD1 might be the D (5 bases). This CDR3 spans 15 amino acids. In germline, CDR1 is SGHTA, CDR2 FQGTGA. V gave up 5 bases and J gave up 1 base, with 13 bases separating them. The CDR3 DNA is TGTGCCAGCAGCACCACATCGACAGGCACAGATACGCAGTATTTT. Protein sequence: CASSTTSTGTDTQYF.

This rearrangement joins TRBV27 to TRBJ1-1; 7 bases are a match to TRBD1. The trim removed 5 bases at V and 0 bases at J, leaving 6 bases unmatched. Germline assignment: CDR1 MNHEY and CDR2 SMNVEV (reference sequence). This CDR3 is 15 amino acids long. DNA of the CDR3: TGTGCCAGCAGTCCCCGGCAGGGGGTGAACACTGAAGCTTTCTTT. It is translated as CASSPRQGVNTEAFF.

V is TRBV7-2 and J is TRBJ2-3; perhaps TRBD2 as D (6 bases). V was cut by 6 bases and J by 0 bases, with 16 bases left in between. The CDR3 loop spans 16 amino acids. The V gene's germline CDR1 is SGHTA and CDR2 FQGNSA. The CDR3 DNA is TGTGCCAGCAGTCCTTTTTGGGGGGATAGCACAGATACGCAGTATTTT. It specifies CASSPFWGDSTDTQYF.

V usage is TRBV19 and J usage is TRBJ2-7; 11 nucleotides line up with TRBD2. The CDR3 runs 15 residues. V trimming: 4 bases; J trimming: 1 base; junction bases outside the gene matches: 3. CDR1 LNHDA and CDR2 SQIVND come from the germline V gene (reference sequence). CDR3: CASSTVAGGSYEQYF. CDR3 sequence (DNA): TGTGCCAGTAGTACCGTAGCGGGAGGGTCCTACGAGCAGTACTTC.

This sequence joins TRBV30 and TRBJ1-2, with D perhaps TRBD1 (5 bases). This CDR3 has 15 amino acids. From germline, CDR1 is GTSNPN and CDR2 SVGIG (reference sequence). V lost 3 bases and J lost 0, with 14 bases in between. The CDR3 nucleotides read TGTGCCTGGAGGCAAGGACCGGGGGCTAACTATGGCTACACCTTC. This codes for CAWRQGPGANYGYTF.

In its sample, this clone was seen a few times. Relative to the germline gene, one junction end is altered; a read error may explain this. The V gene is TRBV5-6, the J gene TRBJ2-7, with D perhaps matching TRBD1 (5 bases). The CDR3 loop spans 11 amino acids. The germline CDR1 and CDR2 sequences are SGHDT and YYEEEE. CDR3 DNA sequence: TGTGCCAGCAGCAATCGCCAGGGCTCTCACTTC. Its translation: CASSNRQGSHF.

This clone was detected a few times. This chain uses TRBV27 with TRBJ1-5; no definite D call. V lost 4 bases, J lost 4 bases, and 8 bases lay in between. This CDR3 contains 13 residues. Germline loops: CDR1 MNHEY, CDR2 SMNVEV (reference sequence). Here the CDR3 reads CASSSAVNQPQHF. Here the CDR3 DNA reads TGTGCCAGCAGTTCCGCAGTGAATCAGCCCCAGCATTTT.

This clone was counted a few times. This chain uses TRBV29-1 with TRBJ2-5; TRBD1 matches at 11 bases. The CDR3 is 13 residues long. Germline V gene lookup returns CDR1 SQVTM and CDR2 ANQGSEA. After removal of 0 bases from V and 9 bases from J, the junction contained 3 bases not matched to a gene. CDR3 coding DNA: TGCAGCGTTGAAGAAATGGACAGGGGGCCCCAGTACTTC. Amino acid sequence: CSVEEMDRGPQYF.

The chain recombines TRBV30 with TRBJ1-3; D is undetermined. Germline V gene data show CDR1 as GTSNPN and CDR2 as SVGIG (reference sequence). This CDR3 has 14 residues. V was shortened by 5 bases and J by 0 bases, with 11 bases between the two germline ends. The CDR3 DNA reads TGTGCCTGGGCTATGGGGAGCTCTGGAAACACCATATATTTT. This sequence encodes CAWAMGSSGNTIYF.

The J gene is TRBJ1-2, the V gene TRBV5-6, with 7 bases aligning to TRBD1. V dropped 7 bases and J dropped 2; count of bases not matched to a gene: 5. Looked up from germline, CDR1 is SGHDT and CDR2 is YYEEEE. The CDR3 is made up of 13 amino acids. CDR3 DNA sequence: TGTGCCAGCTGGGACAGTTCAAACTATGGCTACACCTTC. Amino acid sequence: CASWDSSNYGYTF.

This sequence joins TRBV5-1 and TRBJ1-5; the match to TRBD1 covers 9 bases. V shed 4 bases and J 3 bases; nucleotides not matched to a gene: 5. There are 15 residues in the CDR3. From germline, CDR1 is SGHRS and CDR2 YFSETQ. The CDR3 loop reads CASSPGQGNNQPQHF. As DNA, the CDR3 is TGCGCCAGCAGCCCGGGACAGGGAAACAATCAGCCCCAGCATTTT.

The rearrangement uses TRBV7-8 and TRBJ2-1, with a weak D call TRBD2 (5 bases). The CDR3 is 15 residues long. V dropped 3 bases and J dropped 9 bases, with 18 bases sitting between them. The germline gives CDR1 SGHVS, CDR2 FQNEAQ. CDR3 sequence reads: CASSLVSGSFGEQFF. The CDR3 coding sequence is TGTGCCAGCAGCTTGGTGTCTGGGAGTTTCGGTGAGCAGTTCTTC.

The rearrangement links TRBV6-5 to TRBJ2-1, with 9 bases identical to TRBD1. Germline V gene data show CDR1 as MNHEY and CDR2 as SVGAGI. This CDR3 spans 15 amino acids. V was clipped by 5 bases and J by 6 bases; unmatched bases: 8. CDR3 residues: CASSVPGQGVNEQFF. CDR3 in DNA: TGTGCCAGCAGTGTACCGGGACAGGGAGTCAATGAGCAGTTCTTC.

V usage is TRBV18 and J usage is TRBJ1-2; 7 nucleotides agree with TRBD1. The CDR3 is made up of 16 amino acids. The J segment lost 3 bases and the V segment lost 0 bases, leaving 7 bases of the junction unmatched. CDR1 KGHSH and CDR2 LQKENI come from the germline V gene. The CDR3 spells CASSPPSTGVDYGYTF. For the CDR3, the DNA is TGTGCCAGCTCACCACCATCTACAGGGGTGGACTATGGCTACACCTTC.

A few counts support this clone. The DNA of the CDR3 is TGTGCCAGCCTCCGGAGTCTCGGAGAGACCCAGTACTTC. This sequence encodes CASLRSLGETQYF. This chain links TRBV27 with TRBJ2-5; D is unresolved. The V gene lost 8 bases and the J gene lost 4 bases, with 14 bases spanning the gap. This CDR3 is 13 amino acids long. Germline CDR1 reads MNHEY; CDR2 reads SMNVEV (reference sequence).

The CDR3 protein is CASSQFISRRDRAGAEAFF. Written as DNA, the CDR3 is TGTGCCAGCAGCCAATTTATCTCAAGGCGGGACAGGGCAGGAGCTGAAGCTTTCTTT. The chain joins TRBV7-3 to TRBJ1-1; 9 bases are a match to TRBD1. The trim removed 5 bases at V and 6 bases at J, leaving 22 bases unmatched. The CDR3 length is 19 residues. The germline V gene has CDR1 SGHTA and CDR2 FQGTGA.

This chain joins TRBV19 and TRBJ2-2; 7 nucleotides line up with TRBD1. V dropped 4 bases and J dropped 6; count of bases not matched to a gene: 11. This CDR3 spans 16 amino acids. CDR1 is LNHDA, CDR2 SQIVND, per germline (reference sequence). The CDR3 is CASSKQGDSRPGELFF. The CDR3 region has the DNA TGTGCCAGTAGTAAGCAGGGGGACAGTCGACCCGGGGAGCTGTTTTTT. The full variable domain, its missing parts supplied by reference TRBV19 and TRBJ2-2, is DGGITQSPKYLFRKEGQNVTLSCEQNLNHDAMYWYRQDPGQGLRLIYYSQIVNDFQKGDIAEGYSVSREKKESFPLTVTSAQKNPTAFYLCASSKQGDSRPGELFFGEGSRLTVL.

This chain connects TRBV7-7 to TRBJ2-5; 7 bases align to TRBD1. Germline lookup yields CDR1 SSHAT and CDR2 FNYEAQ (reference sequence). This CDR3 comprises 13 residues. J was trimmed by 5 bases and V by 5 bases; bases with no gene match: 5. CDR3 sequence reads: CASSADRVETQYF. In DNA form, the CDR3 reads TGTGCCAGCAGCGCAGACAGGGTGGAGACCCAGTACTTC.

The chain combines TRBV7-8 with TRBJ1-4; a weak D match, TRBD1 (5 bases). The germline V gene encodes CDR1 SGHVS and CDR2 FQNEAQ. V was trimmed by 2 bases and J by 11 bases, leaving 15 bases between them. The length of the CDR3 is 14 residues. CDR3 coding DNA: TGTGCCAGCAGCTTATACAGGAGGAGCGGGAAACTGTTTTTT. It is translated as CASSLYRRSGKLFF. Together with reference TRBV7-8 and TRBJ1-4, the CDR3 gives the full variable domain: GAGVSQSPRYKVAKRGQDVALRCDPISGHVSLFWYQQALGQGPEFLTYFQNEAQLDKSGLPSDRFFAERPEGSVSTLKIQRTQQEDSAVYLCASSLYRRSGKLFFGSGTQLSVL.

This chain uses TRBV4-1 with TRBJ1-1; 10 bases fit TRBD1. The CDR3 has 13 amino acids. V was clipped by 7 bases and J by 5 bases; unmatched bases: 4. Germline V gene sequence: CDR1 MGHRA, CDR2 YSYEKL. CDR3 region: CASKTGGVTEAFF. CDR3 DNA sequence: TGCGCCAGCAAGACAGGGGGCGTTACTGAAGCTTTCTTT.